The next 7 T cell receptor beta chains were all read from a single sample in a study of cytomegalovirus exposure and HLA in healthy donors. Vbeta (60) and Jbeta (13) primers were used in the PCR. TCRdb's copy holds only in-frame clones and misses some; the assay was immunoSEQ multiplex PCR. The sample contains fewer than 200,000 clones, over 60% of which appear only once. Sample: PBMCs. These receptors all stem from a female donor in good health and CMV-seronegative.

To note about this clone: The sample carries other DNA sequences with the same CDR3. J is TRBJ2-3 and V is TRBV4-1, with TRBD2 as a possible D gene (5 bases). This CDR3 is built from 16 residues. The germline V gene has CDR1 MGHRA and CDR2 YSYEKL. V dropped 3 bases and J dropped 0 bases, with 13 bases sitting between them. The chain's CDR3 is CASSQVVGGSTDTQYF. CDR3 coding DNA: TGCGCCAGCAGCCAGGTGGTGGGCGGGAGCACAGATACGCAGTATTTT.

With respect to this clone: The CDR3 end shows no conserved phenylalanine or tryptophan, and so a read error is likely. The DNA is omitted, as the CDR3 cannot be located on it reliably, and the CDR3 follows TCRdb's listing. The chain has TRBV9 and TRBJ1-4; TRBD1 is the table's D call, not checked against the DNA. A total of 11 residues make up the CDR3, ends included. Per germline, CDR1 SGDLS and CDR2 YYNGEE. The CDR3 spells CASTVSPGSIL.

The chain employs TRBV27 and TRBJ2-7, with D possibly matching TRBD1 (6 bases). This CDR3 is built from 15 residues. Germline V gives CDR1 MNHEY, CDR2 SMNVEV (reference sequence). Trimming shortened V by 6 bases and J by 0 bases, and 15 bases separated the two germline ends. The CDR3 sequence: CASSPTYRVSYEQYF. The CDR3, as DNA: TGTGCCAGCAGCCCCACATACAGGGTCTCCTACGAGCAGTACTTC.

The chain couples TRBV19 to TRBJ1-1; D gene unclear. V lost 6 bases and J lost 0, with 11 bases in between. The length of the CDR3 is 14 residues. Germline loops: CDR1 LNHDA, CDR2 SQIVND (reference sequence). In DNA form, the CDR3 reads TGTGCCAGTAGCGCGGGCCTCCTGAACACTGAAGCTTTCTTT. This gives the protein CASSAGLLNTEAFF.

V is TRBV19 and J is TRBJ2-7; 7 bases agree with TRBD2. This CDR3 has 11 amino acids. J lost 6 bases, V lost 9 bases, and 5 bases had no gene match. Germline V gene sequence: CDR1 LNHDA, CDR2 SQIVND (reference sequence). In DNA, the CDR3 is TGTGCCAGCCGGGGGGATGGCGAGCAGTACTTC. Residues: CASRGDGEQYF.

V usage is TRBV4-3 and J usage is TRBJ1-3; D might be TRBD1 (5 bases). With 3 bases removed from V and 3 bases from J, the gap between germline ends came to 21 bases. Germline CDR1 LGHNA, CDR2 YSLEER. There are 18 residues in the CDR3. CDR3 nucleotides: TGCGCCAGCAGCCAGCACTGGGCCAGGGAAAAAGGTGGAAACACCATATATTTT. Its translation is CASSQHWAREKGGNTIYF.

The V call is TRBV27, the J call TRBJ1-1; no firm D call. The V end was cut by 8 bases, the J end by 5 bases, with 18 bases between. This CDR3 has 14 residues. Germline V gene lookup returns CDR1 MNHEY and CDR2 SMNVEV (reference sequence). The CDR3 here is CASRISVGRTEAFF. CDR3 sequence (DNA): TGTGCCAGCCGGATCAGCGTGGGGAGGACTGAAGCTTTCTTT.